This is a list of T cell receptor beta chains from one sample in a study of response to subunit inactivated influenza vaccine. TCRdb fed the RT-PCR reads into MiXCR, producing one record per CDR3 protein. The table includes approximately 480,000 distinct CDR3 sequences, 9.5% to 13% detected once. Here the sequenced sample was PBMCs from blood, taken more than 35 days after vaccination. These receptors came from a man aged 50-59 years who received an inactivated influenza vaccine. Each CDR3 is given with its conserved first and last residue. The D gene is left open where the match is weak. Size is omitted from some rows. Given values are once, few, many or a class for expanded clones.

D	V	size	J	DNA	CDR3
.	TRBV7-2	few	TRBJ2-3	TGTGCCAGCAGCTTATTTGCGGGGACTAGCACAGATACGCAGTATTTT	CASSLFAGTSTDTQYF
.	TRBV20-1	many	TRBJ2-3	TGCAGTGCTAATGGGGCGTCCGGAGGGGATACGCAGTATTTT	CSANGASGGDTQYF
TRBD2	TRBV6-2/TRBV6-3	.	TRBJ2-4	TGTGCCAGCAGTTACTCGATATCTAGCGGAGAAAAAAACATTCAGTACTTC	CASSYSISSGEKNIQYF
.	TRBV4-3	.	TRBJ1-2	TGCGCCAGCAGCCAAGATGTGGGACGGAAGAACTATGGCTACATCTTC	CASSQDVGRKNYGYIF
.	TRBV12-3/TRBV12-4	.	TRBJ1-1	TGTGCCACTTCCTTGGCAGGGTTGAACACTGAAGCTTTCTTT	CATSLAGLNTEAFF
.	TRBV29-1	few	TRBJ2-7	TGCAGCGTTGAAAGTAGGCAGGGACATACCCCCTACGAGCAGTACTTC	CSVESRQGHTPYEQYF
.	TRBV20-1	once	TRBJ2-7	TGCAGTGCTAGAGATCCCATTCGACGCTACGAGCAGTACTTC	CSARDPIRRYEQYF
.	TRBV5-1	few	TRBJ2-2	TGCGCCAGCAGCTTGGCTCGCGGGGATAACACCGGGGAGCTGTTTTTT	CASSLARGDNTGELFF
.	TRBV12-3/TRBV12-4	many	TRBJ2-3	TGTGCCAGCGTGGCAGGGGTAGGGGATACGCAGTATTTT	CASVAGVGDTQYF
TRBD2	TRBV4-3	few	TRBJ2-3	TGCGCCAGCAGCCTAGGGGAGGGCGAAGGAGATACGCAGTATTTT	CASSLGEGEGDTQYF
.	TRBV5-1	few	TRBJ1-2	TGCGCCAGCAGCTTGGGATCCTCAGGGCCCCACTATGGCTACACCTTC	CASSLGSSGPHYGYTF
.	TRBV12-3/TRBV12-4	many	TRBJ2-5	TGTGCCAGCAGTTTAGGGGTCTCCCAAGAGACCCAGTACTTC	CASSLGVSQETQYF
TRBD1	TRBV12-3/TRBV12-4	few	TRBJ1-4	TGTGCCAGCAGTCCATGGGACAGGGAGCCTGAAAAACTGTTTTTT	CASSPWDREPEKLFF
.	TRBV7-9	few	TRBJ2-3	TGTGCCACGTTGGGACCGAAAGGACAGCCCACGGTCGGAGAATATTTT	CATLGPKGQPTVGEYF
.	TRBV6-1	.	TRBJ2-2	TGTGCCAGCACATCATTCGGGGGAAGGGACACCGGGGAGCTGTTTTTT	CASTSFGGRDTGELFF
TRBD2	TRBV7-6	many	TRBJ2-5	TGTGCCAGCAGCTTCACACTAGCGTCTTGGGGGACCCAGTACTTC	CASSFTLASWGTQYF